Presented here are 5 T cell receptor beta chains from one specimen sequenced in a study of blood T cells in healthy people across ages. The second PCR ran roughly 6 to 12 cycles with a sample-barcoded 5' primer and J-beta primers. MiXCR was run by TCRdb on the 5' RACE reads, yielding one entry per CDR3 protein. The sample lists roughly 1,100,000 distinct CDR3 sequences; 20% to 25% were seen once. This same sample was also taken into another study, of T cells of mothers and their children.

The specimen was blood. The receptors shown here come from a girl aged 2-9 years in good health.

This chain connects TRBV5-1 to TRBJ1-1; D is undetermined. Per the germline V gene, CDR1 is SGHRS and CDR2 is YFSETQ. The length of the CDR3 is 15 residues. The ends were cut back, 4 bases at V and 1 base at J, with 14 bases in the middle. CDR3 protein: CASSAVGVRNTEAFF. Here the CDR3 DNA reads TGCGCCAGCAGCGCCGTTGGGGTTAGGAACACTGAAGCTTTCTTT.

DNA for the CDR3: TGTGCCACCAGCAGCGCCATAGCGGGAGCTCAGGAGACCCAGTACTTC. This sequence encodes CATSSAIAGAQETQYF. This chain uses TRBV15 with TRBJ2-5; 9 bases match TRBD2. Germline V CDR1 and CDR2: LNHNV, YYDKDF (reference sequence). V gave up 3 bases and J gave up 5 bases; unmatched junction bases: 10. This CDR3 is built from 16 residues.

This rearrangement joins TRBV20-1 to TRBJ2-5, with TRBD1 as a possible D gene (6 bases). The CDR3 runs 16 residues. Germline V lookup: CDR1 DFQATT, CDR2 SNEGSKA (reference sequence). V was cut by 1 base and J by 2 bases, with 17 bases left in between. CDR3 sequence reads: CSARALGQGWQETQYF. CDR3 bases: TGCAGTGCTAGAGCCCTAGGGCAGGGGTGGCAAGAGACCCAGTACTTC.

In the case of this clonotype: Mismatch with germline at one junction end may stem from a read error. The chain employs TRBV7-9 and TRBJ2-4; TRBD1 aligns across 10 bases. This CDR3 has 17 residues. Germline values: CDR1 SEHNR, CDR2 FQNEAQ (reference sequence). CDR3 DNA: TGTGCCAGCAGCTTAGTAGGGGACAGGGGCCCGAAAACCATTCAGTACTTC. This encodes CASSLVGDRGPKTIQYF.

This clonotype was counted a few times. The chain couples TRBV19 to TRBJ2-1; perhaps TRBD1 as D (6 bases). CDR1 and CDR2 from the germline V gene are LNHDA and SQIVND (reference sequence). V lost 1 base and J 2 bases, leaving 9 bases between the germline ends. This CDR3 has 15 residues. The CDR3 region is CASSIARTAYNEQFF. The CDR3 DNA is TGTGCCAGTAGTATAGCCCGGACAGCCTACAATGAGCAGTTCTTC.